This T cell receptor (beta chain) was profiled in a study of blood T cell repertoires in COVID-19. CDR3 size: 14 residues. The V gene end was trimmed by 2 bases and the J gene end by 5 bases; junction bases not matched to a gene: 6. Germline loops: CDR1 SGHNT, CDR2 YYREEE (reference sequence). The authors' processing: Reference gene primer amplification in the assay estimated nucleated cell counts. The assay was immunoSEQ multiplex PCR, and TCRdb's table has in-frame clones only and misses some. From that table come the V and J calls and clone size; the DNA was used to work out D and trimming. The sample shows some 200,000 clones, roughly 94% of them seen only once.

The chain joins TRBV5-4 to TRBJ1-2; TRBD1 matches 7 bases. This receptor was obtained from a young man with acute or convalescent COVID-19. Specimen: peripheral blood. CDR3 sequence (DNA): TGTGCCAGCAGCTTATCTGGGACAGCTTATGGCTACACCTTC. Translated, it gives CASSLSGTAYGYTF.